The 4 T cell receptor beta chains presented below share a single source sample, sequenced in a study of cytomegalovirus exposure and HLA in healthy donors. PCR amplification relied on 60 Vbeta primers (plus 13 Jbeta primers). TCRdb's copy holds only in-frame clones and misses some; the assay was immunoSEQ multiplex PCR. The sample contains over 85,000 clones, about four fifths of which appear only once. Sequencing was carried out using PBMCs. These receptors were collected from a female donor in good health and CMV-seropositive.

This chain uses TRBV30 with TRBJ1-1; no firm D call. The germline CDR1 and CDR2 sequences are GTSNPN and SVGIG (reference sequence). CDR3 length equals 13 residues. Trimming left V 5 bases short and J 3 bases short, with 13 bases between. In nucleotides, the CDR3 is TGTGCCTGGGGGGAGACGGCTGACACTGAAGCTTTCTTT. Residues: CAWGETADTEAFF.

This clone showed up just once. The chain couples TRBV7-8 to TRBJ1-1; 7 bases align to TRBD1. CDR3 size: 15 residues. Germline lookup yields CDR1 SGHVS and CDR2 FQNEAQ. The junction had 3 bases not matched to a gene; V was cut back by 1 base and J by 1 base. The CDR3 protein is CASSLVGQANTEAFF. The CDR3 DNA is TGTGCCAGCAGCTTAGTTGGACAGGCGAACACTGAAGCTTTCTTT.

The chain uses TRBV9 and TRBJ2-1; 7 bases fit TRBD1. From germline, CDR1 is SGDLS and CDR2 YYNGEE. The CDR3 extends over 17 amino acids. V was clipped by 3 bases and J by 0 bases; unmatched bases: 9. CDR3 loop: CASSDDLGQSSYNEQFF. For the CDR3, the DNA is TGTGCCAGCAGCGACGACTTGGGACAGAGCTCCTACAATGAGCAGTTCTTC.

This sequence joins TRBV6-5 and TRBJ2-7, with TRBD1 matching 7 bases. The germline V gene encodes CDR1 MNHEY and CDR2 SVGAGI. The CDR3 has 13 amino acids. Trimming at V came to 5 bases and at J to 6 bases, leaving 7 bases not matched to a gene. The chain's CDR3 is CASSQPGTVEQYF. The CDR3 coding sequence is TGTGCCAGCAGTCAACCCGGGACAGTCGAGCAGTACTTC.